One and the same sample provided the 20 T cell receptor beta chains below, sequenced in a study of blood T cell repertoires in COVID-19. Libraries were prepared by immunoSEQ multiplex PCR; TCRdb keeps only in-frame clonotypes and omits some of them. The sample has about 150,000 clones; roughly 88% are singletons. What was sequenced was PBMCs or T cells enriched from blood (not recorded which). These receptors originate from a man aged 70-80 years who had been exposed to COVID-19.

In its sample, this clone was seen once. CDR3: CASSTTGPMDPLHF. CDR3 nucleotide sequence: TGTGCCAGTAGTACGACAGGCCCGATGGATCCCCTCCACTTT. The chain uses TRBV19 and TRBJ1-6, with D maybe TRBD1 (6 bases). The V gene's germline CDR1 is LNHDA and CDR2 SQIVND (reference sequence). The CDR3 totals 14 residues. Trimming pared 4 bases from V and 13 bases from J, leaving 17 bases between.

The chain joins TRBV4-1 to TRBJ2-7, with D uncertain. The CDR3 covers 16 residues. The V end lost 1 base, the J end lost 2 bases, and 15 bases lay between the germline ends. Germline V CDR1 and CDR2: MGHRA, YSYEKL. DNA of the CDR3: TGCGCCAGCAGCCAAGGAACAAGCTCAACTACCTACGAGCAGTACTTC. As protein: CASSQGTSSTTYEQYF.

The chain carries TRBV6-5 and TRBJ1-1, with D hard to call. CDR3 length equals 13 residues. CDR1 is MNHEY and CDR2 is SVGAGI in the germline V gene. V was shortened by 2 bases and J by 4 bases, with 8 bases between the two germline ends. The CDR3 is CASSYGSGTEAFF. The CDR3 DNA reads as TGTGCCAGCAGTTACGGGAGTGGCACTGAAGCTTTCTTT.

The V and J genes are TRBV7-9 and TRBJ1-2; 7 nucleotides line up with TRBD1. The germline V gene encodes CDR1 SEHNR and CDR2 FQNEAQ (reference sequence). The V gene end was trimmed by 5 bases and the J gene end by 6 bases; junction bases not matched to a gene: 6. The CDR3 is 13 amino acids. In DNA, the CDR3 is TGTGCCAGCAGCCCGCAGGGGGGTAATGGCTACACCTTC. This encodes CASSPQGGNGYTF.

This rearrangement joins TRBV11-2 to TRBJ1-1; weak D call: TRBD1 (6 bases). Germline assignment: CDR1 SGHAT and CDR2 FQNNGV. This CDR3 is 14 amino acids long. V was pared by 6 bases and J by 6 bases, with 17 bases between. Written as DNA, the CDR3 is TGTGCCAGCAGGGGAGGGGGGGACGGCGCTGAAGCTTTCTTT. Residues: CASRGGGDGAEAFF.

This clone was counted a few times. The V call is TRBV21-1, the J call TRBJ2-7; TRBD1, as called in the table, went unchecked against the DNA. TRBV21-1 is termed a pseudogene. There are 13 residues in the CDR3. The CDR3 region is CASSKGQGLWQYF. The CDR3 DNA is TGTGCCAGCAGCAAGGGACAGGGCTTGTGGCAGTACTTC.

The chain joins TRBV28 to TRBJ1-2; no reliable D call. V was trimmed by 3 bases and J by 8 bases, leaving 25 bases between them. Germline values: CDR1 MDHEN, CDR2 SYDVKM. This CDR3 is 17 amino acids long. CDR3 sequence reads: CASSFETPVEGLVGYTF. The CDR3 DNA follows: TGTGCCAGCAGTTTTGAAACCCCAGTGGAGGGCTTAGTGGGCTACACCTTC.

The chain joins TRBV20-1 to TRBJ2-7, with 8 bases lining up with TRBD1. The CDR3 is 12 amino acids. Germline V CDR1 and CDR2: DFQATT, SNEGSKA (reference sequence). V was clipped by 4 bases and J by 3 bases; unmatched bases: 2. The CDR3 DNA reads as TGCAGTGCTATTGACAGGGGCTACGAGCAGTACTTC. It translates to CSAIDRGYEQYF.

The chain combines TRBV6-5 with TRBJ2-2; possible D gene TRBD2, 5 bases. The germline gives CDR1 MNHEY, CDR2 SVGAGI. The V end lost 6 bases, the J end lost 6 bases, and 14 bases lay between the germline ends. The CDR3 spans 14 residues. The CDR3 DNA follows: TGTGCCAGCAGATCGGACGCGGGTCCCGGGGAGCTGTTTTTT. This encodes CASRSDAGPGELFF.

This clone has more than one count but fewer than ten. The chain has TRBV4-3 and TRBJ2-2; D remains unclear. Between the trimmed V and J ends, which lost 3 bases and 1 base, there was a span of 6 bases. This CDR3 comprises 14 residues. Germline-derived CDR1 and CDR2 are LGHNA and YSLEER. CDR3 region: CASSQYKNTGELFF. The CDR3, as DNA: TGCGCCAGCAGCCAGTACAAGAACACCGGGGAGCTGTTTTTT.

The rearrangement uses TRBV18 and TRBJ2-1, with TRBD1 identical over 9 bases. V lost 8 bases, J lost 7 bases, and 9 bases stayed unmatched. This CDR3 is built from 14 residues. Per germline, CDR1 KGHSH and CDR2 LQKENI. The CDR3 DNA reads TGTGCCAGCACCGGGACAGGGCTATTGAATGAGCAGTTCTTC. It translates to CASTGTGLLNEQFF.

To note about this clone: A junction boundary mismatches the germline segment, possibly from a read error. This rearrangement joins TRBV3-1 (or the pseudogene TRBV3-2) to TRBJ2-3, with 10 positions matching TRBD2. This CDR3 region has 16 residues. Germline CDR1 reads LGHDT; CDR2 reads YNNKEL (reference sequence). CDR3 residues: CASTQAGGPLSDTQYF. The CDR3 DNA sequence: TGTGCCAGCACCCAAGCGGGAGGGCCTCTCTCAGATACGCAGTATTTT.

This CDR3 is CASSQESGVNTEAFF. CDR3 DNA sequence: TGTGCCAGCAGCCAAGAATCGGGGGTGAACACTGAAGCTTTCTTT. The rearrangement joins TRBV4-2 to TRBJ1-1; TRBD1 is a possible D gene (5 bases). The CDR3 totals 15 residues. Germline V lookup: CDR1 LGHNA, CDR2 YNFKEQ. Between the trimmed V and J ends, which lost 0 bases and 0 bases, there was a span of 8 bases.

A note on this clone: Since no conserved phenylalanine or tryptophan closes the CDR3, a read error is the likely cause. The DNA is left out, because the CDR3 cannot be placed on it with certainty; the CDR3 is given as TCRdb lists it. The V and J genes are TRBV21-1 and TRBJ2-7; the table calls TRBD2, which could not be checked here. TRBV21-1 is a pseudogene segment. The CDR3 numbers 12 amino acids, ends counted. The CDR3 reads CASRGLAGALSL.

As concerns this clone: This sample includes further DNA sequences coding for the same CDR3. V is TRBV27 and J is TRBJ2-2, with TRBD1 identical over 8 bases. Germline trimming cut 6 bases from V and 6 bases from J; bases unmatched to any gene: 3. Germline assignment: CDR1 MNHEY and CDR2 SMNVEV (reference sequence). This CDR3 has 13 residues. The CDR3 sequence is CASRLQGAGELFF. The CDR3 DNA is TGTGCCAGCAGACTACAGGGGGCCGGGGAGCTGTTTTTT.

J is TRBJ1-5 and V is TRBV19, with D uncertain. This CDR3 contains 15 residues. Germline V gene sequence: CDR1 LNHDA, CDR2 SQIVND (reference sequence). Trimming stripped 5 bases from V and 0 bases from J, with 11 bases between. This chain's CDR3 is CASSQPRNSNQPQHF. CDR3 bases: TGTGCCAGTAGTCAACCGCGAAATAGCAATCAGCCCCAGCATTTT.

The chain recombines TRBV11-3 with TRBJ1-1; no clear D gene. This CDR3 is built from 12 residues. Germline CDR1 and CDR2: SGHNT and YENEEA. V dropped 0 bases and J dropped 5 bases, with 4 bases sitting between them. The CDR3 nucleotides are TGTGCCAGCAGCTTAGATAAAACTGAAGCTTTCTTT. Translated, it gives CASSLDKTEAFF.

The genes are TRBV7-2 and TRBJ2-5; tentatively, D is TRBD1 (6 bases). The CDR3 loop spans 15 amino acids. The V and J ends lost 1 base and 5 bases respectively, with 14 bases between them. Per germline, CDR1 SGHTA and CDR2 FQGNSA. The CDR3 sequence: CASSLGGLDGETQYF. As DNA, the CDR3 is TGTGCCAGCAGCTTAGGGGGGCTAGACGGGGAGACCCAGTACTTC.

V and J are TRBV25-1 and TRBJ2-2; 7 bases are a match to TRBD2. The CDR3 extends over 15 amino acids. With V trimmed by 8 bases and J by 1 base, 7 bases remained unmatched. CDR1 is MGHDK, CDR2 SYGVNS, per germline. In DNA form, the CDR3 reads TGTGCCAGCCAGATGGCGGGAGTGAACACCGGGGAGCTGTTTTTT. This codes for CASQMAGVNTGELFF.

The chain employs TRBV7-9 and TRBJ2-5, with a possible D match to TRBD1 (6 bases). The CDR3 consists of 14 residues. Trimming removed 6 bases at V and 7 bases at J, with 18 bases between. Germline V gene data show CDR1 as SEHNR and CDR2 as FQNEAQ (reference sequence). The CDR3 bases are TGTGCCAGCAGTGAGGACGGAGCCAGGGGGACCCAGTACTTC. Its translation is CASSEDGARGTQYF.